This record covers a single TCR beta chain. The CDR3 runs to 14 residues. Trimming cost V 2 bases and J 0 bases, with 8 bases left between them. The germline V gene encodes CDR1 MNHEY and CDR2 SVGAGI. The data derive from a study of OX40 agonist ivuxolimab in advanced cancers. Background on the study: Three partial responders included one hepatocellular carcinoma patient and two cutaneous melanoma patients.

Some clones are missing from TCRdb's copy, which holds only in-frame ones; the method was immunoSEQ multiplex PCR. The table records approximately 38,000 clones, 65% to 90% of them present only once. This chain links TRBV6-5 with TRBJ2-7, with D maybe TRBD2 (6 bases). This specimen was CD4+ or CD8+ T cells sorted from blood, taken in a trial of the OX40 agonist ivuxolimab. This receptor was identified in an adult with an advanced solid tumor such as melanoma, head and neck, liver or kidney cancer. The CDR3, as DNA: TGTGCCAGCAGTTACCTGACTAGCTCCTACGAGCAGTACTTC. It specifies CASSYLTSSYEQYF.